Each of the 15 T cell receptor beta chains below was sequenced from the same sample in a study of cytomegalovirus exposure and HLA in healthy donors (dated by TCRdb to 2016 to 2017). The library was generated by the immunoSEQ multiplex PCR assay. For the multiplex PCR, a mixture combining 60 forward primers for TCR Vbeta segments and 13 reverse primers for TCR Jbeta segments was used. TCRdb took over this immuneACCESS table, retaining in-frame rearrangements with V and J assigned. Such tables are incomplete; in checked studies, under half of the missing clones stem from an unresolved V gene, and the remainder is unexplained. This sample is represented by about 43,000 clones; roughly 80% of them were singletons. Clones ranked in the top ten supply 1.4% of the sample. Sequenced material: PBMCs. The origin of the receptors is a man aged 25-40 years in good health and CMV-seronegative.

The rearrangement joins TRBV5-1 to TRBJ2-5, with D unclear. The CDR3 sequence is 14 residues long. V lost 1 base and J lost 1, with 8 bases in between. CDR1 is SGHRS and CDR2 is YFSETQ in the germline V gene. The CDR3 spells CASSLRTRQETQYF. CDR3 DNA sequence: TGCGCCAGCAGCTTGCGAACTCGCCAAGAGACCCAGTACTTC.

V gene TRBV6-1 combines with J gene TRBJ1-2; no firm D call. The germline gives CDR1 MNHNS, CDR2 SASEGT. Deletions cut 0 bases from V and 2 bases from J, with 4 bases between. The CDR3 is 13 residues long. The CDR3 sequence: CASSEAVNYGYTF. The CDR3 DNA is TGTGCCAGCAGTGAAGCCGTCAACTATGGCTACACCTTC.

Only a few counts were recorded for this clone. The V and J genes are TRBV4-3 and TRBJ2-1, with D uncertain. CDR3 length: 15 residues. Trimming stripped 4 bases from V and 0 bases from J, with 10 bases between. The V gene's germline CDR1 is LGHNA and CDR2 YSLEER. The CDR3 DNA reads TGCGCCAGCAGCCCAGGCTCTTTCTCCTACAATGAGCAGTTCTTC. Translation gives CASSPGSFSYNEQFF.

The CDR3 is CASSEGTSVETQYF. DNA for the CDR3: TGTGCCAGCAGTGAGGGGACTAGCGTAGAGACCCAGTACTTC. The V call is TRBV6-1, the J call TRBJ2-5; TRBD2 agrees at 10 bases. CDR1 is MNHNS and CDR2 is SASEGT in the germline V gene. The V and J ends lost 3 bases and 4 bases, in that order; junction bases with no gene match: 2. The CDR3 length is 14 residues.

This sequence joins TRBV19 and TRBJ2-7; the D gene is possibly TRBD1 (6 bases). V was clipped by 6 bases and J by 1 base, with 16 bases between them. Per the germline V gene, CDR1 is LNHDA and CDR2 is SQIVND (reference sequence). The CDR3 extends over 15 amino acids. The CDR3 coding sequence is TGTGCCAGTAGCGTGGACAGTCAAAAGTCCTACGAGCAGTACTTC. Protein sequence: CASSVDSQKSYEQYF. The full variable domain, its missing parts supplied by reference TRBV19 and TRBJ2-7, is DGGITQSPKYLFRKEGQNVTLSCEQNLNHDAMYWYRQDPGQGLRLIYYSQIVNDFQKGDIAEGYSVSREKKESFPLTVTSAQKNPTAFYLCASSVDSQKSYEQYFGPGTRLTVT.

J is TRBJ2-3 and V is TRBV2, with D unresolved. The CDR3 has 15 residues. Germline V gene sequence: CDR1 SNHLY, CDR2 FYNNEI. V was cut by 3 bases and J by 6 bases, with 16 bases left in between. In DNA, the CDR3 is TGTGCCAGCAGTGAGGTGGCTAGGTCGGTGGATACGCAGTATTTT. It codes for CASSEVARSVDTQYF.

This clone was detected only once. The chain joins TRBV27 to TRBJ2-2; tentatively, D is TRBD1 (5 bases). The CDR3 spans 14 residues. V shed 6 bases and J shed 1 base, with 9 bases lying between them. The germline V gene has CDR1 MNHEY and CDR2 SMNVEV (reference sequence). This CDR3 reads CASRKTVNTGELFF. The CDR3 DNA reads as TGTGCCAGCAGAAAGACAGTGAACACCGGGGAGCTGTTTTTT.

This clone has more than one count but fewer than ten. Other DNA sequences from this sample encode an identical CDR3 as well. This chain joins TRBV5-1 and TRBJ2-3; TRBD1 might be the D (6 bases). CDR3 length: 14 amino acids. Germline CDR1 SGHRS, CDR2 YFSETQ. V was pared by 4 bases and J by 2 bases, with 11 bases between. The CDR3 sequence is CASSPTGSTDTQYF. DNA of the CDR3: TGCGCCAGCAGCCCGACAGGTTCCACAGATACGCAGTATTTT.

This clone was seen a handful of times. The chain is built from TRBV6-1 and TRBJ1-5; D gene unclear. Per germline, CDR1 MNHNS and CDR2 SASEGT. The CDR3 length is 13 residues. Trimming took off 11 bases at V and 7 bases at J, with 18 bases between the two ends. As DNA, the CDR3 is TGTGCCTCCCAACATCGGGGAATCCAGCCCCAGCATTTT. Protein: CASQHRGIQPQHF.

There are a few counts of this clone. The chain couples TRBV10-3 to TRBJ1-1, with 8 bases matching TRBD1. Germline assignment: CDR1 ENHRY and CDR2 SYGVKD. This CDR3 spans 14 amino acids. The ends lost 9 bases at V and 8 bases at J; junction bases unmatched: 14. CDR3 in DNA: TGTGCCATGAGGGACAGGATCTTAACGGGAGAAGCTTTCTTT. This sequence encodes CAMRDRILTGEAFF.

The chain uses TRBV10-3 and TRBJ2-1; the match to TRBD2 covers 11 bases. Germline lookup yields CDR1 ENHRY and CDR2 SYGVKD. Trimming at V came to 6 bases and at J to 8 bases, leaving 6 bases not matched to a gene. The CDR3 is 14 residues long. CDR3 protein: CAIRGGTSGHEQFF. The DNA of the CDR3 is TGTGCCATCAGAGGAGGGACTAGCGGACATGAGCAGTTCTTC.

The V call is TRBV7-2, the J call TRBJ2-7; the D gene is possibly TRBD2 (6 bases). Germline-derived CDR1 and CDR2 are SGHTA and FQGNSA. Trimming removed 3 bases from V and 6 bases from J, with 18 bases in between. The CDR3 has 15 amino acids. This chain's CDR3 is CASSFAGSRGPEQYF. Written as DNA, the CDR3 is TGTGCCAGCAGCTTTGCGGGATCAAGAGGACCCGAGCAGTACTTC.

The chain links TRBV21-1 to TRBJ2-5; TRBD2, the table's D call, was not compared with the DNA. Gene TRBJ2-7 matches the end of the DNA better, so the J call may be wrong. TRBV21-1 is a recognized pseudogene. The CDR3 has 22 residues. The CDR3 coding sequence is TGTGCCAGCAGCAAACCTCAAAAACGTTGCAGGGTTCGCGGGAGAGTCTCCTACGAGCAGTACTTC. Protein sequence: CASSKPQKRCRVRGRVSYEQYF.

This clone was picked up a small number of times. This chain uses TRBV7-9 with TRBJ2-1; 10 positions match TRBD2. V was pared by 0 bases and J by 10 bases, with 12 bases of the junction left unmatched. CDR1 and CDR2 from the germline V gene are SEHNR and FQNEAQ (reference sequence). This CDR3 region has 17 residues. CDR3 sequence reads: CASSLARSGRALKEQFF. The CDR3 bases are TGTGCCAGCAGCTTAGCGCGGAGCGGGAGGGCCCTCAAAGAGCAGTTCTTC.

CDR3 in DNA: TGTGCCAGTAGTATCCTTCGACAGGGGGGAGGTCAGCCCCAGCATTTT. This codes for CASSILRQGGGQPQHF. The rearrangement links TRBV19 to TRBJ1-5; 9 nucleotides line up with TRBD1. With V trimmed by 3 bases and J by 6 bases, 9 bases remained unmatched. CDR1 LNHDA and CDR2 SQIVND come from the germline V gene (reference sequence). This CDR3 spans 16 amino acids.